The 22 T cell receptor beta chains listed next were all sequenced from one sample in a study of blood T cell repertoires in COVID-19. Data came from immunoSEQ multiplex PCR; TCRdb stores just in-frame clones and leaves some out. This sample carries about 110,000 clones, approximately 85% of them seen once, and the ten largest clones take around 4.5%. Source material: peripheral blood. The receptors here all came from a man aged 45-65 years with acute or convalescent COVID-19.

The chain recombines TRBV27 with TRBJ2-1; 10 bases fit TRBD2. Germline V gene data show CDR1 as MNHEY and CDR2 as SMNVEV (reference sequence). CDR3 length: 15 amino acids. V lost 6 bases and J lost 5; bases outside the gene matches: 7. As DNA, the CDR3 is TGTGCCAGCAGCGACGGGACTAGCGCTCACAATGAGCAGTTCTTC. Its translation is CASSDGTSAHNEQFF.

V usage is TRBV30 and J usage is TRBJ2-5; D not resolved. The CDR3 consists of 13 residues. V shed 2 bases and J shed 3 bases, with 10 bases lying between them. Germline CDR1 is GTSNPN and CDR2 is SVGIG (reference sequence). Here the CDR3 DNA reads TGTGCCTGGAGTAGACTGGATAAAGAGACCCAGTACTTC. Protein sequence: CAWSRLDKETQYF.

J is TRBJ1-6 and V is TRBV27, with 9 nucleotides matching TRBD1. J was trimmed by 5 bases and V by 5 bases; bases with no gene match: 16. This CDR3 contains 19 residues. Looked up from germline, CDR1 is MNHEY and CDR2 is SMNVEV (reference sequence). CDR3 region: CASSPRGTGTFGHNSPLHF. The CDR3 DNA follows: TGTGCCAGCAGTCCCCGTGGGACAGGGACTTTCGGGCATAATTCACCCCTCCACTTT.

This clone occurred once. The rearrangement uses TRBV4-1 and TRBJ2-7; 9 bases map to TRBD2. J was trimmed by 7 bases and V by 4 bases; bases with no gene match: 8. The CDR3 is 14 residues long. CDR1 and CDR2 from the germline V gene are MGHRA and YSYEKL. This CDR3 reads CASSRAAGGREQYF. The CDR3 DNA reads TGCGCCAGCAGCCGCGCAGCGGGGGGCAGGGAGCAGTACTTC.

For the CDR3, the DNA is TGTGCCACACTGGGGACAGCGGGTTCCCACACCTTC. Translating it yields CATLGTAGSHTF. The rearrangement links TRBV12-3 or TRBV12-4 to TRBJ1-2; TRBD1 aligns across 7 bases. CDR3 length equals 12 residues. Trimming cost V 10 bases and J 12 bases; bases outside gene matches: 14.

The chain employs TRBV9 and TRBJ2-7, with TRBD2 matching 9 bases. Germline CDR1 reads SGDLS; CDR2 reads YYNGEE. This CDR3 is 16 amino acids long. The V gene end was trimmed by 3 bases and the J gene end by 0 bases; junction bases not matched to a gene: 7. This chain's CDR3 is CASSAGLAEPSYEQYF. The DNA of the CDR3 is TGTGCCAGCAGCGCGGGACTAGCAGAACCCTCCTACGAGCAGTACTTC.

The chain has TRBV6-4 and TRBJ2-2, with 7 bases matching TRBD1. Germline assignment: CDR1 MRHNA and CDR2 SNTAGT. The CDR3 has 15 residues. V gave up 2 bases and J gave up 8 bases; unmatched junction bases: 8. The CDR3 here is CASSDGDSPRGELFF. In DNA, the CDR3 is TGTGCCAGCAGTGACGGGGACAGCCCAAGAGGGGAGCTGTTTTTT.

V is TRBV6-1 and J is TRBJ1-3; D gene unclear. Germline V lookup: CDR1 MNHNS, CDR2 SASEGT. The CDR3 contains 14 residues. V was trimmed by 3 bases and J by 0 bases, leaving 6 bases between them. The CDR3: CASSEAGSGNTIYF. The CDR3 bases are TGTGCCAGCAGTGAGGCGGGCTCTGGAAACACCATATATTTT.

The chain uses TRBV6-5 and TRBJ1-2; a weak D match, TRBD1 (6 bases). From germline, CDR1 is MNHEY and CDR2 SVGAGI. This CDR3 region has 15 residues. Trimming cost V 0 bases and J 6 bases, with 14 bases left between them. The CDR3 sequence is CASSYSKAGADGYTF. The CDR3 DNA reads TGTGCCAGCAGTTACTCGAAAGCGGGGGCCGATGGCTACACCTTC.

The J gene is TRBJ2-1, the V gene TRBV5-1; 8 bases fit TRBD2. Germline V gene sequence: CDR1 SGHRS, CDR2 YFSETQ. The CDR3 covers 15 residues. V trimming: 2 bases; J trimming: 4 bases; junction bases outside the gene matches: 5. The CDR3 loop is CASSFSGVVYNEQFF. Written as DNA, the CDR3 is TGCGCCAGCAGCTTTAGCGGGGTGGTTTACAATGAGCAGTTCTTC.

V is TRBV6-5 and J is TRBJ1-6, with TRBD1 matching 7 bases. The junction had 9 bases not matched to a gene; V was cut back by 6 bases and J by 7 bases. The CDR3 is 15 amino acids. Looked up from germline, CDR1 is MNHEY and CDR2 is SVGAGI. CDR3 nucleotide sequence: TGTGCCAGCAGCACCTGGGACAGAGGAAATTCACCCCTCCACTTT. Its protein product is CASSTWDRGNSPLHF.

As for this clone: One end of the junction is discordant with germline, which a read error may explain. The chain couples TRBV7-7 to TRBJ2-7, with D perhaps matching TRBD2 (5 bases). The CDR3 totals 16 residues. Germline V gene data show CDR1 as SSHAT and CDR2 as FNYEAQ (reference sequence). CDR3 protein: CASSKTPTRDSYEQYF. Here the CDR3 DNA reads TGTGCTAGCAGCAAGACACCGACACGGGACTCCTACGAGCAGTACTTC.

In this sample, this clone turned up once. This chain connects TRBV5-1 to TRBJ1-5; D is perhaps TRBD1 (6 bases). The CDR3 contains 15 residues. Germline lookup yields CDR1 SGHRS and CDR2 YFSETQ. Trimming pared 4 bases from V and 1 base from J, leaving 12 bases between. Here the CDR3 reads CASSVTGLSNQPQHF. CDR3 coding DNA: TGCGCCAGCAGCGTCACAGGGCTGAGCAATCAGCCCCAGCATTTT. Full variable domain (remainder filled in from reference TRBV5-1 and TRBJ1-5): KAGVTQTPRYLIKTRGQQVTLSCSPISGHRSVSWYQQTPGQGLQFLFEYFSETQRNKGNFPGRFSGRQFSNSRSEMNVSTLELGDSALYLCASSVTGLSNQPQHFGDGTRLSIL.

To note about this clone: The CDR3 does not end in the conserved phenylalanine or tryptophan, so this is likely a read error. The limits of the CDR3 on the DNA are not certain, so only TCRdb's listed CDR3 is given. The chain employs TRBV7-9 and TRBJ2-4; the DNA was not compared with TRBD2, the D call given in the table. Germline V gives CDR1 SEHNR, CDR2 FQNEAQ (reference sequence). The CDR3 has 12 residues if both end residues are counted. The CDR3 region is CASSLATGMVIV.

The rearrangement joins TRBV27 to TRBJ2-5; 8 bases line up with TRBD1. This CDR3 comprises 13 residues. The ends lost 5 bases at V and 4 bases at J; junction bases unmatched: 3. CDR1 and CDR2 from the germline V gene are MNHEY and SMNVEV (reference sequence). The CDR3 coding sequence is TGTGCCAGCAGTCAACAGGGGGGAGAGACCCAGTACTTC. Amino acids: CASSQQGGETQYF.

In its sample, this clone was seen once. V is TRBV7-2 and J is TRBJ2-7; D not certain. CDR3 length: 13 amino acids. Germline V gene sequence: CDR1 SGHTA, CDR2 FQGNSA. V was cut by 5 bases and J by 3 bases, with 11 bases left in between. The CDR3 loop is CASSPKAGYEQYF. The CDR3 DNA reads as TGTGCCAGCAGCCCAAAAGCTGGCTACGAGCAGTACTTC.

The chain is built from TRBV9 and TRBJ2-3; 14 bases line up with TRBD2. The CDR3 length is 15 residues. With V trimmed by 3 bases and J by 6 bases, 3 bases remained unmatched. Looked up from germline, CDR1 is SGDLS and CDR2 is YYNGEE. CDR3 nucleotides: TGTGCCAGCAGCGCCGGGACTAGCGGGGGTGATACGCAGTATTTT. Protein: CASSAGTSGGDTQYF.

The V call is TRBV19, the J call TRBJ1-5; D unclear. CDR1 LNHDA and CDR2 SQIVND come from the germline V gene (reference sequence). This CDR3 contains 15 residues. V shed 6 bases and J shed 0 bases, with 12 bases lying between them. CDR3 protein: CASRWEANSNQPQHF. CDR3 in DNA: TGTGCCAGTAGATGGGAGGCTAATAGCAATCAGCCCCAGCATTTT. Filled out from reference TRBV19 and TRBJ1-5, the complete variable domain reads DGGITQSPKYLFRKEGQNVTLSCEQNLNHDAMYWYRQDPGQGLRLIYYSQIVNDFQKGDIAEGYSVSREKKESFPLTVTSAQKNPTAFYLCASRWEANSNQPQHFGDGTRLSIL.

The rearrangement links TRBV3-1 (or the pseudogene TRBV3-2) to TRBJ2-3; 13 bases are shared with TRBD2. V trimming: 4 bases; J trimming: 2 bases; junction bases outside the gene matches: 3. The V gene's germline CDR1 is LGHDT and CDR2 YNNKEL (reference sequence). The CDR3 is 16 amino acids. DNA of the CDR3: TGTGCCAGCAGCCGCGGGACTAGCGGGGTCACAGATACGCAGTATTTT. Its translation is CASSRGTSGVTDTQYF.

The chain has TRBV10-3 and TRBJ1-5; 7 nucleotides align to TRBD1. CDR1 ENHRY and CDR2 SYGVKD come from the germline V gene. V was pared by 8 bases and J by 1 base, with 5 bases of the junction left unmatched. The CDR3 totals 14 residues. CDR3 DNA: TGTGCCATCGACAGGGTCGGGAGCAATCAGCCCCAGCATTTT. It yields the protein CAIDRVGSNQPQHF.

The rearrangement joins TRBV6-2 or TRBV6-3 to TRBJ2-1; 7 positions match TRBD2. V dropped 6 bases and J dropped 2; count of bases not matched to a gene: 4. Germline V gene lookup returns CDR1 MNHEY and CDR2 SVGEGT. The CDR3 spans 14 residues. The CDR3 nucleotides read TGTGCCAGCAGCCCCGGGACTACCTACAATGAGCAGTTCTTC. This encodes CASSPGTTYNEQFF.

This chain uses TRBV7-3 with TRBJ2-3; D gene unclear. Germline CDR1 SGHTA, CDR2 FQGTGA. Between the trimmed V and J ends, which lost 5 bases and 0 bases, there was a span of 3 bases. The CDR3 consists of 12 residues. The CDR3 spells CASSQSTDTQYF. As DNA, the CDR3 is TGTGCCAGCAGCCAAAGCACAGATACGCAGTATTTT.